This T cell receptor beta chain came from a study of T-cell reconstitution after alpha-beta-depleted transplantation in children. During its preparation, the TCRbeta library received unique molecular identifiers. TCRdb re-analysed the PCR reads in MiXCR, keeping a single row per CDR3 protein. The sample shows about 610,000 distinct CDR3 sequences, roughly a tenth of them seen only once. CDR3 size: 15 residues. Germline V lookup: CDR1 LNHDA, CDR2 SQIVND (reference sequence). The junction had 8 bases not matched to a gene; V was cut back by 5 bases and J by 4 bases. This clonotype has just a few counts.

Material: PBMCs from the stem cell graft donor, obtained from the stem cell graft. The rearrangement joins TRBV19 to TRBJ1-5, with TRBD1 identical over 7 bases. The sequence derives from a human donor who donated a stem cell graft to a child with acute myeloid leukemia. CDR3 in amino acids: CASSGTRDRNQPQHF. CDR3 bases: TGTGCCAGTAGTGGAACCCGGGACAGAAATCAGCCCCAGCATTTT.